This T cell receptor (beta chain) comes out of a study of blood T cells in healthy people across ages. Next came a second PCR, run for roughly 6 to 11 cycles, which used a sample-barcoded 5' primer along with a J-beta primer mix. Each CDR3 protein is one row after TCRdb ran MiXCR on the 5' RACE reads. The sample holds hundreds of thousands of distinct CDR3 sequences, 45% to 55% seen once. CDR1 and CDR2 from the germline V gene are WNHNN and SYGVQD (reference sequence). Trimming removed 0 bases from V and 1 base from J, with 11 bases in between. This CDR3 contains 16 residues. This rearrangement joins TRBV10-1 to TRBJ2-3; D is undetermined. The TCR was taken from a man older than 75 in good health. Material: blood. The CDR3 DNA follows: TGCGCCAGCAGTGAGTCAGGGTCCCTAGGCACAGATACGCAGTATTTT. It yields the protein CASSESGSLGTDTQYF.